The subject of this entry is one T cell receptor (beta chain). This sample is part of a study of blood T cell repertoires in COVID-19. Some clones are missing from TCRdb's copy, which holds only in-frame ones; the method was immunoSEQ multiplex PCR. In the table there are some 240,000 clones, more than 70% of which are singletons. Unmatched junction bases numbered 1, after V lost 0 bases and J lost 2 bases. The CDR3 sequence is 15 residues long. CDR1 SGHNT and CDR2 YYREEE come from the germline V gene (reference sequence). V usage is TRBV5-4 and J usage is TRBJ2-3; TRBD2 matches 9 bases. This clonotype originated in a human donor in a cohort sampled during active COVID-19. Input material: peripheral blood. CDR3 coding DNA: TGTGCCAGCAGCTTGGGACTAGCGGCCACAGATACGCAGTATTTT. As protein: CASSLGLAATDTQYF.